Shown below are 17 T cell receptor beta chains from a single sample sequenced in a study of cytomegalovirus exposure and HLA in healthy donors. The PCR was carried out with 60 Vbeta primers and 13 Jbeta primers. Sequencing used immunoSEQ multiplex PCR; TCRdb keeps in-frame clones, though not all of them. The sample holds approximately 110,000 clones, more than 65% seen once. Input material: PBMCs. These TCRs come from a human donor in good health.

This clone has more than one count but fewer than ten. The CDR3 region has the DNA TGTGCCAGCAGTTACGCGGGAGTATTGGACGAGCAGTACTTC. Its protein product is CASSYAGVLDEQYF. The chain links TRBV6-5 to TRBJ2-7; 7 nucleotides match TRBD2. The CDR3 extends over 14 amino acids. From germline, CDR1 is MNHEY and CDR2 SVGAGI. After removal of 2 bases from V and 5 bases from J, the junction contained 6 bases not matched to a gene.

The rearrangement joins TRBV19 to TRBJ2-7; TRBD2 is a possible D gene (5 bases). The CDR3 extends over 15 amino acids. The germline CDR1 and CDR2 sequences are LNHDA and SQIVND (reference sequence). Trimming cost V 4 bases and J 3 bases, with 16 bases left between them. CDR3 region: CASSTPSGLIYEQYF. CDR3 nucleotides: TGTGCCAGTAGTACCCCTTCGGGATTAATCTACGAGCAGTACTTC.

This rearrangement joins TRBV6-4 to TRBJ1-1, with D maybe TRBD1 (5 bases). V was shortened by 4 bases and J by 3 bases, with 12 bases between the two germline ends. The CDR3 sequence is 14 residues long. Germline-derived CDR1 and CDR2 are MRHNA and SNTAGT. In nucleotides, the CDR3 is TGTGCCAGCAGTGTTAGGGGATGGGACACTGAAGCTTTCTTT. This translates into CASSVRGWDTEAFF.

This clone occurred a few times. The rearrangement joins TRBV11-3 to TRBJ1-1; D is ambiguous. V lost 2 bases, J lost 1 base, and 8 bases lay in between. CDR3 size: 14 residues. The germline gives CDR1 SGHNT, CDR2 YENEEA. CDR3 sequence: CASSLSSGNTEAFF. The CDR3 bases are TGTGCCAGCAGCTTATCAAGCGGGAACACTGAAGCTTTCTTT.

There are a few counts of this clone. This rearrangement joins TRBV7-8 to TRBJ1-5; D possibly corresponds to TRBD1 (5 bases). V lost 5 bases to trimming and J lost 0 bases, with 14 bases between them. CDR3 length equals 16 residues. In germline, CDR1 is SGHVS, CDR2 FQNEAQ. CDR3 coding DNA: TGTGCCAGCAGCGGCTTCGGGGGTTTTAGCAATCAGCCCCAGCATTTT. This gives the protein CASSGFGGFSNQPQHF.

The rearrangement joins TRBV6-5 to TRBJ1-2; the match to TRBD1 covers 9 bases. CDR1 is MNHEY, CDR2 SVGAGI, per germline. This CDR3 is built from 15 residues. J was trimmed by 10 bases and V by 5 bases; bases with no gene match: 14. The CDR3 DNA is TGTGCCAGCAGTAGACTACAGGGGGCGCAGGAAGTCTACACCTTC. Its translation is CASSRLQGAQEVYTF.

The chain couples TRBV28 to TRBJ2-7; D is perhaps TRBD2 (6 bases). V was clipped by 7 bases and J by 7 bases, with 20 bases between them. The germline V gene has CDR1 MDHEN and CDR2 SYDVKM. The CDR3 has 14 residues. The CDR3 nucleotides are TGTGCCAGCAAGTTGGGCGGGAATCTAAGGGAGCAGTACTTC. Translated, it gives CASKLGGNLREQYF.

This rearrangement joins TRBV6-1 to TRBJ2-3; D is unclear. The CDR3 extends over 12 amino acids. Germline V CDR1 and CDR2: MNHNS, SASEGT. Trimming left V 3 bases short and J 2 bases short, with 3 bases between. This CDR3 reads CASSDYTDTQYF. DNA for the CDR3: TGTGCCAGCAGTGACTACACAGATACGCAGTATTTT.

There are a few counts of this clone. DNA for the CDR3: TGTGCCAGCAGCTTGGAAGGGGGCAAGGGAACAGATACGCAGTATTTT. This encodes CASSLEGGKGTDTQYF. The J gene is TRBJ2-3, the V gene TRBV5-4; the match to TRBD1 covers 7 bases. Germline CDR1 is SGHNT and CDR2 is YYREEE (reference sequence). After removal of 0 bases from V and 3 bases from J, the junction contained 7 bases not matched to a gene. There are 16 residues in the CDR3.

J is TRBJ2-3 and V is TRBV2; D might be TRBD2 (6 bases). Per germline, CDR1 SNHLY and CDR2 FYNNEI. V lost 4 bases to trimming and J lost 0 bases, with 11 bases between them. The CDR3 is 15 amino acids. The CDR3 protein is CASSAGGVSTDTQYF. CDR3 in DNA: TGTGCCAGCAGTGCGGGCGGGGTTAGCACAGATACGCAGTATTTT. Drawing the rest from reference TRBV2 and TRBJ2-3, the complete variable domain is EPEVTQTPSHQVTQMGQEVILRCVPISNHLYFYWYRQILGQKVEFLVSFYNNEISEKSEIFDDQFSVERPDGSNFTLKIRSTKLEDSAMYFCASSAGGVSTDTQYFGPGTRLTVL.

The chain couples TRBV12-5 to TRBJ1-2, with D perhaps TRBD1 (6 bases). CDR3 length equals 13 residues. The germline V gene has CDR1 LGHNT and CDR2 FRNRAP. Trimming removed 1 base at V and 7 bases at J, with 10 bases between. CDR3 nucleotides: TGTGCTAGTGGTTTGGGCAGGGGTGCTGGCTACACCTTC. This sequence encodes CASGLGRGAGYTF.

The genes are TRBV29-1 and TRBJ2-3, with 9 bases that match TRBD2. V trimming: 6 bases; J trimming: 7 bases; junction bases outside the gene matches: 8. In germline, CDR1 is SQVTM, CDR2 ANQGSEA. The CDR3 length is 13 residues. The CDR3 sequence: CSVWAGGPYTQYF. The CDR3 nucleotides are TGCAGCGTGTGGGCGGGAGGGCCGTATACGCAGTATTTT.

The chain has TRBV28 and TRBJ2-7, with 7 bases identical to TRBD1. The trim removed 4 bases at V and 2 bases at J, leaving 5 bases unmatched. Germline V gene data show CDR1 as MDHEN and CDR2 as SYDVKM. CDR3 length: 14 amino acids. The CDR3 bases are TGTGCCAGCAGTTCCCCGGGACAGCCCTACGAGCAGTACTTC. Translating gives CASSSPGQPYEQYF.

The rearrangement links TRBV7-3 to TRBJ1-1, with TRBD1 matching over 10 bases. Per germline, CDR1 SGHTA and CDR2 FQGTGA. The length of the CDR3 is 16 residues. After removal of 5 bases from V and 0 bases from J, the junction contained 6 bases not matched to a gene. CDR3 region: CASSPGTGVLNTEAFF. The CDR3 DNA is TGTGCCAGCAGCCCCGGGACAGGGGTGTTGAACACTGAAGCTTTCTTT.

The chain links TRBV28 to TRBJ1-3; TRBD1 matches 10 bases. Germline CDR1 and CDR2: MDHEN and SYDVKM. This CDR3 has 16 residues. V lost 5 bases, J lost 2 bases, and 6 bases stayed unmatched. CDR3 sequence: CASSPPGQGTGNTIYF. The CDR3 bases are TGTGCCAGCAGTCCCCCGGGACAGGGGACTGGAAACACCATATATTTT.

The gene calls are TRBV27 and TRBJ1-1; 10 bases match TRBD1. The junction had 7 bases not matched to a gene; V was cut back by 6 bases and J by 3 bases. This CDR3 region has 15 residues. Germline V CDR1 and CDR2: MNHEY, SMNVEV (reference sequence). The CDR3 sequence: CASRPTGGPYTEAFF. CDR3 DNA: TGTGCCAGCAGACCGACAGGGGGCCCGTACACTGAAGCTTTCTTT.

The rearrangement joins TRBV4-1 to TRBJ2-1; D might be TRBD2 (6 bases). The CDR3 has 16 amino acids. Trimming shortened V by 1 base and J by 0 bases, and 10 bases separated the two germline ends. CDR1 is MGHRA, CDR2 YSYEKL, per germline. CDR3 loop: CASSQGWRASYNEQFF. The CDR3 nucleotides are TGCGCCAGCAGCCAAGGATGGAGGGCCTCCTACAATGAGCAGTTCTTC.